This T cell receptor (beta chain) was recorded in a study of T cells after yellow fever vaccination. Overall study context: Any fraction with a low cell number was prepared using SMART-Seq v4 Ultra Low Input.

This clonotype was counted ten times or more. Its specificity is not known. TCRdb recomputed calls from the 5' RACE reads with MiXCR, one row per CDR3 protein. This table has about 430,000 distinct CDR3 sequences, around 20% appearing once. With V trimmed by 5 bases and J by 1 base, 4 bases remained unmatched. The CDR3 has 16 residues. In germline, CDR1 is SEHNR, CDR2 FQNEAQ (reference sequence). Overall study results and limits: Researchers cautioned that FACS-sorted repertoires could harbor abundant clonotypes contaminating from the bulk population. Researchers report a weaker secondary response that nonetheless peaked faster, day 5 versus 15. Most clones from primary vaccination resurfaced after the booster (about 95% CD4, 75% to 90% CD8).

The sequencing used PBMCs, collected before the yellow fever booster vaccination. This clonotype was sampled from a man between 18 and 29 years old who received the YFV17D yellow fever vaccine. This chain uses TRBV7-9 with TRBJ2-2; the match to TRBD1 covers 10 bases. The CDR3 DNA reads TGTGCCAGCAGCGGCCGGGACAGGGGGAACACCGGGGAGCTGTTTTTT. Translating it yields CASSGRDRGNTGELFF.